This TCR beta chain was recovered during a study of memory B cells and T cells in multiple sclerosis. The study, taken as a whole, reports: Clone-set sizes differed between compartments, so shared clonotype counts needed normalization.

The count of this clone is one. The target antigen is unknown. This table comes from immunoSEQ multiplex PCR, and its TCRdb copy is limited to in-frame clones, with some not included. The sample contains several thousand clones, 58% of which appear only once. The CDR3 extends over 15 amino acids. Germline lookup yields CDR1 MRHNA and CDR2 SNTAGT. V was pared by 6 bases and J by 6 bases, with 5 bases of the junction left unmatched. The sequence derives from a human donor with multiple sclerosis. The V and J genes are TRBV6-4 and TRBJ2-3; TRBD2 matches at 14 bases. The sample taken for sequencing was memory (CD45RO+) CD8+ T cells from blood. CDR3 loop: CASSLTSGGADTQYF. CDR3 DNA: TGTGCCAGCAGCCTGACTAGCGGGGGGGCGGATACGCAGTATTTT.